This TCR beta chain was documented in a study of cytomegalovirus exposure and HLA in healthy donors. The wider study: Earlier work reported around 110 million unique TCR beta sequences from 150 million to 200 million T cells.

Trimming shortened V by 6 bases and J by 6 bases, and 18 bases separated the two germline ends. The CDR3 contains 14 residues. The germline V gene encodes CDR1 MDHEN and CDR2 SYDVKM. This clone was found a few times. Vbeta (60) and Jbeta (13) primers were used in the PCR. Assay: immunoSEQ multiplex PCR; the TCRdb copy retains only in-frame clones and omits some. This table has around 86,000 clones, about 7.6% appearing once. The rearrangement uses TRBV28 and TRBJ2-7, with a weak D call TRBD1 (5 bases). The clonotype originates from a man aged 50-59 years in good health and CMV-seronegative. The specimen sequenced was PBMCs. The CDR3 nucleotides are TGTGCCAGCAGCTTCCCAGGGTTTGGGATCGAGCAGTACTTC. Translating it yields CASSFPGFGIEQYF. The full variable domain, with the rest looked up from reference TRBV28 and TRBJ2-7, is DVKVTQSSRYLVKRTGEKVFLECVQDMDHENMFWYRQDPGLGLRLIYFSYDVKMKEKGDIPEGYSVSREKKERFSLILESASTNQTSMYLCASSFPGFGIEQYFGPGTRLTVT.